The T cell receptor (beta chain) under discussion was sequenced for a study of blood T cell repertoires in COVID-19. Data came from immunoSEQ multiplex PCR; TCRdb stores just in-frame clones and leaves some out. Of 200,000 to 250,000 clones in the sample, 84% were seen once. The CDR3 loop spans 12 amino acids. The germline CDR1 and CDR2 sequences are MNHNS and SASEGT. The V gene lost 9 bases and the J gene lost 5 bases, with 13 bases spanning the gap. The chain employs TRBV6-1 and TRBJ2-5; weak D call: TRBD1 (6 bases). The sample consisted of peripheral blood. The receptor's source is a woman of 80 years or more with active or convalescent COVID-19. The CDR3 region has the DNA TGTGCCAGTTGTCGACAGGCGGAGACCCAGTACTTC. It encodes CASCRQAETQYF.